The text below deals with one T cell receptor (beta chain). Its binding antigen is unknown. Per-base qualities were not stored, and no clone one base away is much larger. Trimming costs V 5 bases and J 0 bases, and their ends lie 7 bases apart. There are 13 amino acids in the CDR3, from cysteine to phenylalanine inclusive. Only CDR3 DNA is held: 39 bases, read in frame from base 1. CDR1 and CDR2 are read off the germline V gene (reference sequence) as LNHDA and SQIVND. Sample time point, as interpreted from the label and publication: about 28 days (+/-7) after the second vaccine dose. Because spike-specific TCR depth and breadth did not differ between the two schedules, AZD1222 recipients who got a second dose at roughly 4 weeks were pooled with those who got a second dose at roughly 12 weeks. Samples from vaccinated people were obtained from the UK trials COV001 and COV002, which included a single-blind randomized controlled phase 2/3 trial of AZD1222 (ChAdOx1 nCoV-19) in healthy adults. For TCRbeta chain sequencing, PBMC samples from trial participants were taken at day 0 and at day 28 after the second dose.

The CDR3 regions of human TCRbeta chains were subjected to immunosequencing. Under the source paper's analysis protocol: TCRs in the repertoires were compared against a reference library of SARS-CoV-2-specific TCRs that had been generated with the MIRA antigen-specificity platform. Breadth was defined as the fraction of unique TCRs that were SARS-CoV-2-associated, and depth was defined as the fraction of total T cells that were SARS-CoV-2-associated. Using the MIRA data, each spike-specific TCR was mapped to the spike region that the TCR reacts to and placed in a CD4 or CD8 class. Log10-transformed breadth and depth values were compared by one-way ANOVA with Sidak's multiple comparisons tests. Here the immuneACCESS table is served through TCRdb, limited to in-frame sequences with V and J called. Missing clones are a known gap in these copies; in checked studies unresolved V genes cover under half, and the rest lacks a known reason. For V, J and clone size, that table is used; D and trimming come from the DNA. The sample table lists 150,000 or so clones, approximately 91% of them with a count of one. In total, the top ten clones hold more than 1% of the sample.

The entry originates in a study of T cell responses to AZD1222 COVID-19 vaccine (dated by TCRdb to the early 2020s). Describing the broader study: A total of 240 or so trial participants underwent TCR sequencing, of whom nearly 210 had received two doses of AZD1222 and some 25 had received two doses of the MenACWY control vaccine. Enrollment into the trials was organized by age into subgroups of 18-55, 56-69 and 70-plus years, and those subgroups contained roughly 160, 29 and 62 TCR-sequenced participants, respectively. Overall study outcomes, separate from this receptor: After two AZD1222 doses, spike-specific TCR breadth and depth were significantly higher than at day 0 and than in MenACWY recipients. In the small 56-69-year group, the increase in depth fell short of significance, most likely because of low power. Vaccine-associated CD4 TCRs spanned the whole spike protein, with dominant responses in regions 160-218 and 743-854. Reportedly, close to half of the unique spike-specific TCRs recognized epitopes lying outside the regions that are mutated in the B.1.351 and B.1.1.7 variants. Only a handful of AZD1222 recipients were SARS-CoV-2 seropositive at baseline, limiting conclusions about previously exposed vaccinees. No day 14 peak-response samples were available, so repertoires were characterized only after the peak T cell response. Participants were mostly white British, with more females than males. The authors suggested clonal diversity may have been underestimated.

The V and J segments used are TRBV19 and TRBJ1-1; no confident D gene assignment can be made. Material: peripheral blood, obtained 28 days after the second AZD1222 dose. The clonotype comes from an adult who received the AZD1222 COVID-19 vaccine. In nucleotides, the sequence is TGTGCCAGTAGTCGAACAGTGAACACTGAAGCTTTCTTT. This sequence encodes CASSRTVNTEAFF.